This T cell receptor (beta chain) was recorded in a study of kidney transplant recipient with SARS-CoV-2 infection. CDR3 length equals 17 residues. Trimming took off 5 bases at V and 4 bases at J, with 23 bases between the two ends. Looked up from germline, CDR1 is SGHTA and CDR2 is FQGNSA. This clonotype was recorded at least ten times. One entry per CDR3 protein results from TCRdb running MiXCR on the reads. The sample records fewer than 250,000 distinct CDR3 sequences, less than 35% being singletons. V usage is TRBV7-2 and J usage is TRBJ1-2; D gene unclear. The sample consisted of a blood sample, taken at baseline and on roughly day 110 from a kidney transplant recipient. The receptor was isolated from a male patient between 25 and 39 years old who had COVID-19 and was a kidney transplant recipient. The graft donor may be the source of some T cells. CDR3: CASSLSNRDGKTYGYTF. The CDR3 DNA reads TGTGCCAGCAGCCTGTCCAACAGAGACGGAAAGACCTATGGCTACACCTTC.